These 31 T cell receptor beta chains came from one sample sequenced in a study of blood T cell repertoires in COVID-19. TCRdb's table, derived via immunoSEQ multiplex PCR, lists solely in-frame clones and lacks some. Of 300,000 to 400,000 clones in the sample, 90% were seen once. The sample consisted of PBMCs or T cells enriched from blood (not recorded which). The receptors were sampled from a woman in her 30s who had been exposed to COVID-19.

The chain is built from TRBV6-4 and TRBJ1-6; D remains ambiguous. CDR3 length equals 14 residues. The V gene lost 3 bases and the J gene lost 9 bases, with 12 bases spanning the gap. The germline V gene has CDR1 MRHNA and CDR2 SNTAGT. This chain's CDR3 is CASSEGDVGSPLHF. The CDR3 DNA reads TGTGCCAGCAGTGAGGGAGACGTAGGTTCACCCCTCCACTTT.

This clone was counted a single time. The rearrangement links TRBV4-1 to TRBJ1-1; D might be TRBD1 (5 bases). Trimming cost V 1 base and J 0 bases, with 6 bases left between them. The CDR3 is made up of 14 amino acids. CDR1 is MGHRA and CDR2 is YSYEKL in the germline V gene. CDR3 bases: TGCGCCAGCAGCCAAGTGGACATGAACACTGAAGCTTTCTTT. Residues: CASSQVDMNTEAFF.

The chain recombines TRBV10-1 with TRBJ2-5, with 14 bases fitting TRBD2. Germline V gene data show CDR1 as WNHNN and CDR2 as SYGVQD (reference sequence). The CDR3 has 19 amino acids. Trimming at V came to 6 bases and at J to 2 bases, leaving 14 bases not matched to a gene. CDR3 nucleotides: TGCGCCAGCAGAACCGGGACTAGCGGGGGTTCCACGTGGCAAGAGACCCAGTACTTC. The encoded protein is CASRTGTSGGSTWQETQYF.

The rearrangement uses TRBV2 and TRBJ2-1, with 9 bases that match TRBD1. CDR1 is SNHLY, CDR2 FYNNEI, per germline. The trim removed 3 bases at V and 8 bases at J, leaving 5 bases unmatched. This CDR3 is built from 14 residues. In DNA, the CDR3 is TGTGCCAGCAGTGATATTGGGACAGGGTATGAGCAGTTCTTC. Protein sequence: CASSDIGTGYEQFF.

J is TRBJ1-1 and V is TRBV19; 8 positions agree with TRBD1. After removal of 1 base from V and 7 bases from J, the junction contained 5 bases not matched to a gene. Germline loops: CDR1 LNHDA, CDR2 SQIVND (reference sequence). The CDR3 extends over 14 amino acids. The CDR3: CASSIAQGADEAFF. The CDR3 region has the DNA TGTGCCAGTAGTATAGCCCAGGGGGCAGATGAAGCTTTCTTT. The entire variable domain, with the rest obtained from reference TRBV19 and TRBJ1-1, is as follows: DGGITQSPKYLFRKEGQNVTLSCEQNLNHDAMYWYRQDPGQGLRLIYYSQIVNDFQKGDIAEGYSVSREKKESFPLTVTSAQKNPTAFYLCASSIAQGADEAFFGQGTRLTVV.

The rearrangement links TRBV12-3 or TRBV12-4 to TRBJ1-4; D call uncertain. V lost 3 bases to trimming and J lost 8 bases, with 10 bases between them. CDR3 size: 13 residues. The CDR3 nucleotides are TGTGCCAGCAGTTTGCGAGGGTGGGAAAAACTGTTTTTT. Protein: CASSLRGWEKLFF.

This clone was seen a handful of times. V usage is TRBV3-1 (or the pseudogene TRBV3-2) and J usage is TRBJ1-2; D gene uncertain. Germline V lookup: CDR1 LGHDT, CDR2 YNNKEL (reference sequence). The CDR3 runs to 12 residues. V lost 1 base to trimming and J lost 7 bases, with 7 bases between them. CDR3 loop: CASSQGGTGYTF. The CDR3, as DNA: TGTGCCAGCAGCCAAGGAGGAACTGGCTACACCTTC.

The chain carries TRBV9 and TRBJ1-2; 9 nucleotides match TRBD1. Germline V gene data show CDR1 as SGDLS and CDR2 as YYNGEE. The CDR3 loop spans 14 amino acids. The V segment lost 2 bases and the J segment 6 bases; nucleotides outside the gene matches: 5. The CDR3 DNA reads as TGTGCCAGCAGCGTGCTACAGGGGGCTCATGGCTACACCTTC. It is translated as CASSVLQGAHGYTF.

The genes are TRBV4-3 and TRBJ2-7, with D possibly being TRBD1 (6 bases). This CDR3 spans 15 amino acids. V dropped 0 bases and J dropped 4 bases, with 13 bases sitting between them. From germline, CDR1 is LGHNA and CDR2 YSLEER. The CDR3 bases are TGCGCCAGCAGCCAAGATGGCCAGGGGCTGTACGAGCAGTACTTC. It encodes CASSQDGQGLYEQYF.

On this clone itself: Other DNA sequences in this specimen translate into the identical CDR3. The chain links TRBV11-2 to TRBJ2-7, with 10 bases that match TRBD1. Germline V gives CDR1 SGHAT, CDR2 FQNNGV. The length of the CDR3 is 14 residues. With 1 base clipped from V and 3 bases from J, the junction kept 0 bases outside the gene matches. The CDR3 DNA reads as TGTGCCAGCAGCTTAGGGACAGGGGGCTACGAGCAGTACTTC. Its protein is CASSLGTGGYEQYF. The variable domain in full, completed from reference TRBV11-2 and TRBJ2-7, reads EAGVAQSPRYKIIEKRQSVAFWCNPISGHATLYWYQQILGQGPKLLIQFQNNGVVDDSQLPKDRFSAERLKGVDSTLKIQPAKLEDSAVYLCASSLGTGGYEQYFGPGTRLTVT.

The chain carries TRBV7-9 and TRBJ1-2; D unclear. The CDR3 covers 15 residues. Germline assignment: CDR1 SEHNR and CDR2 FQNEAQ (reference sequence). V lost 4 bases and J lost 0, with 12 bases in between. This CDR3 is CASSSGEASNYGYTF. The CDR3 DNA reads TGTGCCAGCAGCTCCGGGGAAGCATCTAACTATGGCTACACCTTC. Combining the CDR3 with reference TRBV7-9 and TRBJ1-2 gives the whole variable domain DTGVSQNPRHKITKRGQNVTFRCDPISEHNRLYWYRQTLGQGPEFLTYFQNEAQLEKSRLLSDRFSAERPKGSFSTLEIQRTEQGDSAMYLCASSSGEASNYGYTFGSGTRLTVV.

This chain joins TRBV7-6 and TRBJ2-1; D is undetermined. Trimming stripped 1 base from V and 0 bases from J, with 10 bases between. CDR3 length equals 16 residues. Germline-derived CDR1 and CDR2 are SGHVS and FNYEAQ. The CDR3 reads CASSLVFRSSYNEQFF. CDR3 in DNA: TGTGCCAGCAGCTTAGTTTTCCGGAGCTCCTACAATGAGCAGTTCTTC.

This clone occurred once. The rearrangement links TRBV10-3 to TRBJ2-1; D gene ambiguous. CDR1 is ENHRY, CDR2 SYGVKD, per germline. This CDR3 has 15 residues. Trimming pared 5 bases from V and 4 bases from J, leaving 15 bases between. The CDR3 reads CAISRGDSLYNEQFF. Here the CDR3 DNA reads TGTGCCATCAGTAGAGGCGATAGCCTTTACAATGAGCAGTTCTTC.

This clone showed up just once. The chain carries TRBV11-2 and TRBJ1-5; tentative D call: TRBD1 (6 bases). The CDR3 is 18 residues long. Trimming left V 5 bases short and J 1 base short, with 21 bases between. Germline CDR1 is SGHAT and CDR2 is FQNNGV. CDR3 nucleotide sequence: TGTGCCAGCAGCGAATCTCGGGGGGGGGCGTCCAGCAATCAGCCCCAGCATTTT. Amino acid sequence: CASSESRGGASSNQPQHF.

The chain combines TRBV6-5 with TRBJ2-7; 9 bases map to TRBD1. Losses at the gene ends were 4 bases for V and 1 base for J; bases not matched to a gene: 5. From germline, CDR1 is MNHEY and CDR2 SVGAGI. The CDR3 totals 15 residues. The CDR3 DNA reads TGTGCCAGCAGTTTCTCCGGGACAGGGTCCTACGAGCAGTACTTC. This gives the protein CASSFSGTGSYEQYF.

This chain connects TRBV11-2 to TRBJ2-1; 14 positions match TRBD2. The CDR3 runs to 17 residues. Germline-derived CDR1 and CDR2 are SGHAT and FQNNGV. V shed 3 bases and J 4 bases; nucleotides not matched to a gene: 5. The CDR3 region has the DNA TGTGCCAGCAGCTTCCATCGGACTAGCGGGGGGTACAATGAGCAGTTCTTC. Residues: CASSFHRTSGGYNEQFF.

Concerning this clone itself: At one end the junction does not follow the germline gene, possibly because of a read error. The chain carries TRBV5-5 and TRBJ1-5; D is ambiguous. The V gene's germline CDR1 is SGHKS and CDR2 YYEKEE (reference sequence). There are 10 residues in the CDR3. This CDR3 is CASSCTARPF. Written as DNA, the CDR3 is TGTGCCAGCAGCTGTACGGCCAGGCCCTTT. The entire variable domain, with the rest obtained from reference TRBV5-5 and TRBJ1-5, is as follows: DAGVTQSPTHLIKTRGQQVTLRCSPISGHKSVSWYQQVLGQGPQFIFQYYEKEERGRGNFPDRFSARQFPNYSSELNVNALLLGDSALYLCASSCTARPFGDGTRLSIL.

The chain carries TRBV27 and TRBJ1-5; D is uncertain. The ends were cut back, 5 bases at V and 2 bases at J, with 10 bases in the middle. The CDR3 is made up of 14 amino acids. The germline V gene encodes CDR1 MNHEY and CDR2 SMNVEV (reference sequence). CDR3 nucleotide sequence: TGTGCCAGCAGTGCGAGACGGGGCAATCAGCCCCAGCATTTT. As protein: CASSARRGNQPQHF.

CDR3 in amino acids: CASSQDRGSDYGYTF. CDR3 coding DNA: TGTGCCAGCAGCCAGGACAGGGGTTCCGACTATGGCTACACCTTC. The J gene is TRBJ1-2, the V gene TRBV14; TRBD1 matches 9 bases. After removal of 3 bases from V and 3 bases from J, the junction contained 5 bases not matched to a gene. CDR1 is SGHDN, CDR2 FVKESK, per germline. This CDR3 spans 15 amino acids.

The gene calls are TRBV4-3 and TRBJ1-5; 7 nucleotides match TRBD1. V shed 4 bases, J shed 1 base, and the junction held 4 bases outside the gene matches. Germline CDR1 reads LGHNA; CDR2 reads YSLEER. The CDR3 runs to 15 residues. CDR3 DNA: TGCGCCAGCAGCCGCATGACAGGGAGCAATCAGCCCCAGCATTTT. The encoded protein is CASSRMTGSNQPQHF.

The chain is built from TRBV5-1 and TRBJ2-7; 7 nucleotides line up with TRBD1. Germline CDR1 SGHRS, CDR2 YFSETQ. With V trimmed by 2 bases and J by 2 bases, 7 bases remained unmatched. This CDR3 is built from 15 residues. CDR3 coding DNA: TGCGCCAGCAGCTTTGGGACAGATCGAACCTACGAGCAGTACTTC. This sequence encodes CASSFGTDRTYEQYF.

V gene TRBV19 combines with J gene TRBJ1-4; 7 bases align to TRBD1. CDR1 is LNHDA, CDR2 SQIVND, per germline (reference sequence). CDR3 length: 13 residues. J gave up 7 bases and V 4 bases, and 3 bases lay outside the gene matches. This CDR3 is CASSRGQIEKLFF. The DNA for the CDR3 is TGTGCCAGTAGTAGGGGACAGATTGAAAAACTGTTTTTT.

The rearrangement links TRBV6-2 or TRBV6-3 to TRBJ2-2; tentative D call: TRBD2 (7 bases). Trimming removed 4 bases at V and 6 bases at J, with 18 bases between. Germline lookup yields CDR1 MNHEY and CDR2 SVGEGT. CDR3 length: 16 amino acids. The CDR3 coding sequence is TGTGCCAGCAGTTCCCTCGGGGGGCGCCGGGCCGGGGAGCTGTTTTTT. Encoded protein: CASSSLGGRRAGELFF.

The count of this clone is one. The J gene is TRBJ1-3, the V gene TRBV7-9, with D perhaps matching TRBD1 (6 bases). Germline V lookup: CDR1 SEHNR, CDR2 FQNEAQ (reference sequence). Trimming left V 8 bases short and J 1 base short, with 15 bases between. The CDR3 extends over 15 amino acids. As DNA, the CDR3 is TGTGCCAGCGGAGAACAGGGTTCATCTGGAAACACCATATATTTT. It translates to CASGEQGSSGNTIYF.

The chain employs TRBV4-1 and TRBJ2-1; TRBD1 matches at 7 bases. Trimming cost V 4 bases and J 6 bases; bases outside gene matches: 9. This CDR3 has 15 amino acids. Germline V CDR1 and CDR2: MGHRA, YSYEKL. The CDR3, as DNA: TGCGCCAGCAGCCGAGACAGGGAATCAATCAATGAGCAGTTCTTC. Encoded protein: CASSRDRESINEQFF.

The chain couples TRBV4-1 to TRBJ1-5; 11 nucleotides match TRBD1. Germline V gives CDR1 MGHRA, CDR2 YSYEKL. This CDR3 is 17 amino acids long. Trimming removed 0 bases from V and 6 bases from J; junction bases left unmatched: 7. The CDR3 loop reads CASSQDYGTGGGQPQHF. The CDR3, as DNA: TGCGCCAGCAGCCAAGATTATGGGACAGGGGGAGGTCAGCCCCAGCATTTT.

J is TRBJ1-4 and V is TRBV4-2; 9 nucleotides match TRBD1. Germline CDR1 LGHNA, CDR2 YNFKEQ. V trimming: 6 bases; J trimming: 2 bases; junction bases outside the gene matches: 4. The length of the CDR3 is 15 residues. CDR3 residues: CASRVGTGTNEKLFF. Written as DNA, the CDR3 is TGTGCCAGCAGGGTGGGGACAGGGACTAATGAAAAACTGTTTTTT.

The chain carries TRBV7-9 and TRBJ1-2; D is perhaps TRBD1 (6 bases). The CDR3 sequence is 13 residues long. The germline V gene has CDR1 SEHNR and CDR2 FQNEAQ (reference sequence). Trimming stripped 2 bases from V and 6 bases from J, with 10 bases between. CDR3 loop: CASSLLRGDGYTF. Written as DNA, the CDR3 is TGTGCCAGCAGCTTACTCAGGGGTGATGGCTACACCTTC.

This chain connects TRBV9 to TRBJ2-3; 10 bases agree with TRBD2. Germline V lookup: CDR1 SGDLS, CDR2 YYNGEE. This CDR3 comprises 16 residues. The V and J ends lost 0 bases and 7 bases, in that order; junction bases with no gene match: 8. The CDR3 nucleotides are TGTGCCAGCAGCGTAGTAGGAGCGGGGGGGCCTTATACGCAGTATTTT. Translation gives CASSVVGAGGPYTQYF.

The chain is built from TRBV7-9 and TRBJ2-2; 7 bases map to TRBD1. The V gene end was trimmed by 1 base and the J gene end by 7 bases; junction bases not matched to a gene: 6. Germline values: CDR1 SEHNR, CDR2 FQNEAQ (reference sequence). The CDR3 covers 15 residues. The CDR3 coding sequence is TGTGCCAGCAGCTTAGTTGACAGGGACGGCGGGGAGCTGTTTTTT. Protein product: CASSLVDRDGGELFF.

V usage is TRBV10-3 and J usage is TRBJ1-1; D is unclear. Trimming left V 0 bases short and J 4 bases short, with 12 bases between. CDR1 and CDR2 from the germline V gene are ENHRY and SYGVKD. The CDR3 is made up of 15 amino acids. For the CDR3, the DNA is TGTGCCATCAGTGAGTCGCTCGGGGTGGGCACTGAAGCTTTCTTT. Its translation: CAISESLGVGTEAFF.